The 31 T cell receptor beta chains reported below all come from one sample, sequenced in a study of spatial heterogeneity in lung cancer. The time point was: sample taken at primary tumor resection. No cell sorting; template was whole RNA from tumor, lung tissue or PBMC. From the 5' RACE reads, TCRdb called clonotypes with MiXCR, one entry per CDR3 protein. The sample includes some 4,900 distinct CDR3 sequences, about a quarter seen only once; the top ten take approximately 15%. Sequences were derived from PBMCs, sampled at surgery. The receptors derive from a male donor with early-stage non-small cell lung cancer.

This clonotype was seen only a few times. A much larger clone differs from this one at a single base, so this may be a read error. The chain employs TRBV7-9 and TRBJ2-1; D gene unclear. The CDR3 runs 12 residues. Germline loops: CDR1 SEHNR, CDR2 FQNEAQ (reference sequence). The CDR3 DNA follows: TGTACCAGCAGCCGAAGTTTGGGCGAGCAGTTCTTC. Protein: CTSSRSLGEQFF. Using reference TRBV7-9 and TRBJ2-1 for the parts outside the CDR3, the full variable domain is DTGVSQNPRHKITKRGQNVTFRCDPISEHNRLYWYRQTLGQGPEFLTYFQNEAQLEKSRLLSDRFSAERPKGSFSTLEIQRTEQGDSAMYLCTSSRSLGEQFFGPGTRLTVL.

The chain combines TRBV12-3 or TRBV12-4 with TRBJ1-2; D gene unclear. V was pared by 3 bases and J by 5 bases, with 10 bases between. This CDR3 is 13 amino acids long. CDR3: CASSFSQRYGYTF. The CDR3 bases are TGTGCCAGCAGTTTCAGCCAACGGTATGGCTACACCTTC.

The chain combines TRBV27 with TRBJ2-5; 8 bases are shared with TRBD1. J gave up 3 bases and V 7 bases, and 4 bases lay outside the gene matches. Germline V gene sequence: CDR1 MNHEY, CDR2 SMNVEV (reference sequence). This CDR3 has 13 amino acids. CDR3 residues: CASTPTGEETQYF. The CDR3 DNA is TGTGCCAGCACCCCGACAGGGGAAGAGACCCAGTACTTC.

This clonotype was observed at least ten times. The rearrangement links TRBV29-1 to TRBJ2-7; 13 positions agree with TRBD2. The CDR3 spans 16 residues. The germline V gene encodes CDR1 SQVTM and CDR2 ANQGSEA. V dropped 2 bases and J dropped 4; count of bases not matched to a gene: 8. The CDR3 loop is CSVEFGTSGTNYEQYF. CDR3 nucleotides: TGCAGCGTTGAATTTGGGACTAGCGGGACAAATTACGAGCAGTACTTC.

By proportion, this clonotype is medium-sized. The chain combines TRBV11-1 with TRBJ2-5; TRBD1 aligns across 8 bases. J gave up 6 bases and V 1 base, and 7 bases lay outside the gene matches. From germline, CDR1 is SGHAT and CDR2 FQDESV (reference sequence). The CDR3 contains 15 residues. CDR3 sequence (DNA): TGTGCCAGCAGCTTAGATTATTACAGGGGGAAGACCCAGTACTTC. It codes for CASSLDYYRGKTQYF.

This clonotype appeared many times. V gene TRBV29-1 combines with J gene TRBJ2-7; no definite D call. The V and J ends lost 4 bases and 10 bases respectively, with 14 bases between them. Looked up from germline, CDR1 is SQVTM and CDR2 is ANQGSEA. The CDR3 covers 11 residues. The CDR3 bases are TGCAGCGTTGGCAGTCCAGTACCTCAGTACTTC. Translated: CSVGSPVPQYF.

This clonotype is medium-sized within its sample. The chain couples TRBV7-9 to TRBJ2-6; 14 bases match TRBD2. Germline-derived CDR1 and CDR2 are SEHNR and FQNEAQ (reference sequence). Trimming cost V 5 bases and J 1 base; bases outside gene matches: 4. The CDR3 length is 18 residues. The CDR3: CASSQGLAGASGANVLTF. The CDR3 region has the DNA TGTGCCAGCAGCCAGGGACTAGCGGGGGCTTCTGGGGCCAACGTCCTGACTTTC.

This clonotype was seen repeatedly, ten times or more. The chain uses TRBV5-8 and TRBJ1-5; D gene unclear. CDR1 is SGHTS, CDR2 YDEGEE, per germline. The CDR3 covers 14 residues. V was pared by 0 bases and J by 4 bases, with 8 bases between. The CDR3 loop is CASSLVLGNQPQHF. In nucleotides, the CDR3 is TGTGCCAGCAGCTTGGTCCTTGGGAATCAGCCCCAGCATTTT.

At least ten counts were recorded for this clonotype. CDR3 sequence: CASSTGEETQYF. CDR3 in DNA: TGTGCCAGCAGCACAGGGGAAGAGACCCAGTACTTC. The rearrangement links TRBV2 to TRBJ2-5, with TRBD1 identical over 7 bases. J gave up 3 bases and V 6 bases, and 1 base lay outside the gene matches. Germline V gives CDR1 SNHLY, CDR2 FYNNEI. This CDR3 region has 12 residues. Supplemented by reference TRBV2 and TRBJ2-5, the full variable domain reads EPEVTQTPSHQVTQMGQEVILRCVPISNHLYFYWYRQILGQKVEFLVSFYNNEISEKSEIFDDQFSVERPDGSNFTLKIRSTKLEDSAMYFCASSTGEETQYFGPGTRLLVL.

The chain combines TRBV7-8 with TRBJ2-2; D ambiguous. Germline CDR1 and CDR2: SGHVS and FQNEAQ. This CDR3 spans 12 amino acids. V dropped 1 base and J dropped 6 bases, with 3 bases sitting between them. The CDR3 sequence: CASSLGPGELFF. DNA for the CDR3: TGTGCCAGCAGCTTAGGACCCGGGGAGCTGTTTTTT.

This clonotype rates as medium-sized. This chain uses TRBV7-9 with TRBJ1-2; D possibly corresponds to TRBD1 (5 bases). Germline CDR1 SEHNR, CDR2 FQNEAQ (reference sequence). The CDR3 covers 14 residues. Trimming shortened V by 5 bases and J by 10 bases, and 20 bases separated the two germline ends. The CDR3 nucleotides are TGTGCCAGCAGCACCAGAACGCAGGGCCGGCTCTACACCTTC. It is translated as CASSTRTQGRLYTF. Variable domain in full (rest from reference TRBV7-9 and TRBJ1-2): DTGVSQNPRHKITKRGQNVTFRCDPISEHNRLYWYRQTLGQGPEFLTYFQNEAQLEKSRLLSDRFSAERPKGSFSTLEIQRTEQGDSAMYLCASSTRTQGRLYTFGSGTRLTVV.

By proportion, this clonotype is medium-sized (0.01 to 0.1%). This chain's CDR3 is CASSPRVGDTDTQYF. In DNA, the CDR3 is TGTGCCAGCAGCCCACGGGTGGGGGACACAGATACGCAGTATTTT. The V call is TRBV11-2, the J call TRBJ2-3; TRBD1 or TRBD2 may be the D gene (5 bases each). The CDR3 sequence is 15 residues long. The germline V and J ends were trimmed by 5 bases and 2 bases, with 14 bases remaining between them. The germline V gene encodes CDR1 SGHAT and CDR2 FQNNGV. Full variable domain (rest looked up from reference TRBV11-2 and TRBJ2-3): EAGVAQSPRYKIIEKRQSVAFWCNPISGHATLYWYQQILGQGPKLLIQFQNNGVVDDSQLPKDRFSAERLKGVDSTLKIQPAKLEDSAVYLCASSPRVGDTDTQYFGPGTRLTVL.

The gene calls are TRBV20-1 and TRBJ2-3, with D perhaps matching TRBD1 (6 bases). The CDR3 has 14 amino acids. Germline V gene data show CDR1 as DFQATT and CDR2 as SNEGSKA (reference sequence). The V and J ends lost 7 bases and 6 bases respectively, with 20 bases between them. CDR3 protein: CSVLRGLGSDTQYF. The CDR3, as DNA: TGCAGTGTCCTCAGGGGCTTAGGATCCGATACGCAGTATTTT.

The rearrangement links TRBV7-3 to TRBJ2-2; D gene uncertain. Trimming cost V 1 base and J 2 bases, with 2 bases left between them. The CDR3 contains 13 residues. Germline V CDR1 and CDR2: SGHTA, FQGTGA. The CDR3 bases are TGTGCCAGCAGCTTAAGTAACACCGGGGAGCTGTTTTTT. Translation gives CASSLSNTGELFF.

This clonotype was counted ten times or more. The chain couples TRBV4-1 to TRBJ2-1; no definite D call. Germline CDR1 reads MGHRA; CDR2 reads YSYEKL. The CDR3 runs to 14 residues. The V and J ends lost 1 base and 5 bases respectively, with 9 bases between them. CDR3 sequence (DNA): TGCGCCAGCAGCCAAGCCCTGGCTAACAATGAGCAGTTCTTC. This translates into CASSQALANNEQFF.

This clonotype was seen a handful of times. V is TRBV27 and J is TRBJ2-1, with TRBD2 matching over 12 bases. J was trimmed by 3 bases and V by 4 bases; bases with no gene match: 1. Germline-derived CDR1 and CDR2 are MNHEY and SMNVEV (reference sequence). The CDR3 consists of 15 residues. The CDR3 bases are TGTGCCAGCAGTTCTAGCGGGAGGGTCTACAATGAGCAGTTCTTC. Encoded protein: CASSSSGRVYNEQFF.

The genes are TRBV19 and TRBJ2-5, with 10 positions matching TRBD2. Trimming at V came to 3 bases and at J to 4 bases, leaving 2 bases not matched to a gene. The CDR3 has 14 amino acids. Germline assignment: CDR1 LNHDA and CDR2 SQIVND (reference sequence). The CDR3 here is CASSMLAGVETQYF. CDR3 in DNA: TGTGCCAGTAGTATGCTAGCGGGGGTAGAGACCCAGTACTTC.

This clonotype ranks as medium-sized. The chain is built from TRBV2 and TRBJ2-1, with D unclear. CDR1 is SNHLY and CDR2 is FYNNEI in the germline V gene. V gave up 10 bases and J gave up 5 bases, with 15 bases separating them. CDR3 length equals 13 residues. DNA for the CDR3: TGTGCCACTAAGGAAGGGATTAACAATGAGCAGTTCTTC. It encodes CATKEGINNEQFF.

The chain joins TRBV7-8 to TRBJ2-7; D not certain. The CDR3 totals 15 residues. The germline gives CDR1 SGHVS, CDR2 FQNEAQ. Trimming removed 5 bases at V and 4 bases at J, with 18 bases between. The CDR3 loop reads CASSPRDHGAYEQYF. The CDR3 coding sequence is TGTGCCAGCAGCCCCCGCGATCACGGAGCTTACGAGCAGTACTTC.

This clonotype occurred a few times. The chain joins TRBV4-2 to TRBJ2-3; D gene uncertain. Trimming took 0 bases from V and 3 from J, leaving 4 bases between them. Looked up from germline, CDR1 is LGHNA and CDR2 is YNFKEQ. The CDR3 spans 13 residues. The CDR3 here is CASSQDQTDTQYF. Here the CDR3 DNA reads TGTGCCAGCAGCCAAGATCAAACAGATACGCAGTATTTT.

The rearrangement links TRBV20-1 to TRBJ2-7; D perhaps matches TRBD2 (5 bases). The CDR3 loop spans 13 amino acids. The V and J ends lost 3 bases and 7 bases respectively, with 16 bases between them. Germline V gives CDR1 DFQATT, CDR2 SNEGSKA (reference sequence). This chain's CDR3 is CSASDQWRREQYF. CDR3 nucleotides: TGCAGTGCTAGTGATCAGTGGAGGAGGGAGCAGTACTTC.

The rearrangement joins TRBV5-6 to TRBJ1-1; no firm D call. Between the trimmed V and J ends, which lost 5 bases and 2 bases, there was a span of 22 bases. The CDR3 contains 17 residues. Germline V gene sequence: CDR1 SGHDT, CDR2 YYEEEE. The CDR3 loop reads CASSIIDIGLGNTEAFF. CDR3 nucleotides: TGTGCCAGCAGTATTATAGACATCGGTTTGGGAAACACTGAAGCTTTCTTT.

By proportion, this clonotype is medium-sized (0.01 to 0.1%). The chain links TRBV28 to TRBJ2-1, with 12 bases aligning to TRBD2. V was pared by 4 bases and J by 0 bases, with 4 bases of the junction left unmatched. Germline V lookup: CDR1 MDHEN, CDR2 SYDVKM. This CDR3 has 17 amino acids. CDR3 DNA sequence: TGTGCCAGCAGTTATCTGACTAGCGGGAGCTCCTACAATGAGCAGTTCTTC. Protein sequence: CASSYLTSGSSYNEQFF.

By share, this clonotype ranks as medium-sized. The V call is TRBV28, the J call TRBJ2-2; weak D call: TRBD2 (6 bases). The germline V and J ends were trimmed by 1 base and 7 bases, with 13 bases remaining between them. CDR1 is MDHEN and CDR2 is SYDVKM in the germline V gene. The CDR3 consists of 15 residues. CDR3 sequence reads: CASSLSSRGGGELFF. In nucleotides, the CDR3 is TGTGCCAGCAGTTTATCCTCTCGGGGAGGCGGGGAGCTGTTTTTT.

By sample share, this clonotype is medium-sized. This CDR3 reads CASSEVRTASNTEAFF. The CDR3 region has the DNA TGTGCCAGCAGTGAAGTCAGGACAGCCTCGAACACTGAAGCTTTCTTT. The rearrangement links TRBV2 to TRBJ1-1; D possibly corresponds to TRBD1 (6 bases). Between the trimmed V and J ends, which lost 1 base and 1 base, there was a span of 13 bases. Germline values: CDR1 SNHLY, CDR2 FYNNEI. The CDR3 loop spans 16 amino acids.

By sample fraction, this clonotype is medium-sized. This chain connects TRBV2 to TRBJ2-5; 13 nucleotides line up with TRBD2. Germline loops: CDR1 SNHLY, CDR2 FYNNEI. The CDR3 length is 15 residues. The ends lost 6 bases at V and 5 bases at J; junction bases unmatched: 6. The CDR3 is CASSDGLAGAETQYF. For the CDR3, the DNA is TGTGCCAGCAGCGACGGACTAGCGGGAGCTGAGACCCAGTACTTC.

This clonotype came up a few times. This chain uses TRBV19 with TRBJ2-7; weak D call: TRBD1 (6 bases). This CDR3 spans 14 amino acids. Germline CDR1 and CDR2: LNHDA and SQIVND (reference sequence). V was shortened by 3 bases and J by 3 bases, with 12 bases between the two germline ends. The CDR3 loop is CASSIEGTIYEQYF. CDR3 DNA: TGTGCCAGTAGTATTGAAGGGACAATCTACGAGCAGTACTTC.

J is TRBJ2-7 and V is TRBV12-3 or TRBV12-4; D not certain. Trimming removed 7 bases at V and 2 bases at J, with 21 bases between. The CDR3 runs to 16 residues. Here the CDR3 DNA reads TGTGCCAGCACTTCACGGTCCACGGGTTTCACCTACGAGCAGTACTTC. Translated: CASTSRSTGFTYEQYF.

This clonotype has ten or more counts. This chain uses TRBV29-1 with TRBJ2-1; D unresolved. CDR1 and CDR2 from the germline V gene are SQVTM and ANQGSEA. The CDR3 totals 11 residues. Between the trimmed V and J ends, which lost 4 bases and 4 bases, there was a span of 5 bases. The CDR3 nucleotides read TGCAGCGTTGGGCCGTACAATGAGCAGTTCTTC. Protein sequence: CSVGPYNEQFF.

By sample fraction, this clonotype is medium-sized. The rearrangement links TRBV9 to TRBJ2-7; the D gene could be TRBD1 or TRBD2 (5 bases each). The CDR3 is made up of 15 amino acids. Germline CDR1 reads SGDLS; CDR2 reads YYNGEE. Trimming shortened V by 4 bases and J by 6 bases, and 20 bases separated the two germline ends. The CDR3 region is CASSLSRDPAAEQYF. The DNA for the CDR3 is TGTGCCAGCAGCTTGTCCCGGGACCCTGCTGCCGAGCAGTACTTC.

The rearrangement uses TRBV5-1 and TRBJ2-2, with D maybe TRBD2 (6 bases). Germline CDR1 is SGHRS and CDR2 is YFSETQ. The germline V and J ends were trimmed by 5 bases and 5 bases, with 13 bases remaining between them. The CDR3 runs 14 residues. The DNA for the CDR3 is TGCGCCAGCAGTCCGCGGGATGTAACCGGGGAGCTGTTTTTT. Translation: CASSPRDVTGELFF. The complete variable domain, with remaining parts taken from reference TRBV5-1 and TRBJ2-2, reads KAGVTQTPRYLIKTRGQQVTLSCSPISGHRSVSWYQQTPGQGLQFLFEYFSETQRNKGNFPGRFSGRQFSNSRSEMNVSTLELGDSALYLCASSPRDVTGELFFGEGSRLTVL.